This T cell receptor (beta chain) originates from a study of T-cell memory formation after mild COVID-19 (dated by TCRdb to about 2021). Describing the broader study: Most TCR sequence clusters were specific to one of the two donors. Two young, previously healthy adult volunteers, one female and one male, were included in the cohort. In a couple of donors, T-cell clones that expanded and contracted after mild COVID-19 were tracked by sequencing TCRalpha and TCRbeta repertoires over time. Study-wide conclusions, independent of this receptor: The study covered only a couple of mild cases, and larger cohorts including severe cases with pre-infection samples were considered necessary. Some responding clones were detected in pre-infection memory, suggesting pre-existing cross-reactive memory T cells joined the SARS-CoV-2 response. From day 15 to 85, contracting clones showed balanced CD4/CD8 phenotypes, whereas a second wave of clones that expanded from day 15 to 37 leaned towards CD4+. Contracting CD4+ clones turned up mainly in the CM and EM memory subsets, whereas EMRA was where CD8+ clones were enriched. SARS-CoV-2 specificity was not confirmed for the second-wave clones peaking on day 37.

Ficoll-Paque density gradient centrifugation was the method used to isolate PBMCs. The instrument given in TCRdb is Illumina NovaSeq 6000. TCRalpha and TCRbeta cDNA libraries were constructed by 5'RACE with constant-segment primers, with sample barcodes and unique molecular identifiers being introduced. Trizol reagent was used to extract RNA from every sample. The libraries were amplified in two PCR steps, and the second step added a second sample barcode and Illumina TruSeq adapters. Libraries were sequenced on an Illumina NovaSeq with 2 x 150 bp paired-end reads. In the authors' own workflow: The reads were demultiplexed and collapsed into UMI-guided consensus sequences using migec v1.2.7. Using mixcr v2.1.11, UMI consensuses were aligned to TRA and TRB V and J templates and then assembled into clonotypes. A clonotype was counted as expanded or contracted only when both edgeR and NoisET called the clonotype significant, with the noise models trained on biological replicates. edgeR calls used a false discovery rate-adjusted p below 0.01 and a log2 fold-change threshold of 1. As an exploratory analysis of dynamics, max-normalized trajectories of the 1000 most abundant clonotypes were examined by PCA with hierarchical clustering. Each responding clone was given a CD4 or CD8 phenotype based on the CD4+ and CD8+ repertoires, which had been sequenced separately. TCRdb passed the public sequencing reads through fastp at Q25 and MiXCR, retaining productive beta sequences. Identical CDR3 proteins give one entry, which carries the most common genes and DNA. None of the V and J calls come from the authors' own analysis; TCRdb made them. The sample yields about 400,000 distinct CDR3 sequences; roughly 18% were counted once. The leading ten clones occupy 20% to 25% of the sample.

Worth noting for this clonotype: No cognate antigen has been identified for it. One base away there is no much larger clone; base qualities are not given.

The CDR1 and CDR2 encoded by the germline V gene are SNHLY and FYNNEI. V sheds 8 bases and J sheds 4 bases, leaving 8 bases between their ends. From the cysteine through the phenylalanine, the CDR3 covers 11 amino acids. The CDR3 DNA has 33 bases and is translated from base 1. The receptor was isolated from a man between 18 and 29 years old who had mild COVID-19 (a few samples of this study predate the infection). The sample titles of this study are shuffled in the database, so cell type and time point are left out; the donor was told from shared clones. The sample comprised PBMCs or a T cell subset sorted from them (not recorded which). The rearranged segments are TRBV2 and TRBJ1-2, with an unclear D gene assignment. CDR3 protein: CASDRVYGYTF. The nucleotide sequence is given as TGTGCCAGCGATAGGGTCTATGGCTACACCTTC. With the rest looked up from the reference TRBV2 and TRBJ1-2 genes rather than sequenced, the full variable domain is EPEVTQTPSHQVTQMGQEVILRCVPISNHLYFYWYRQILGQKVEFLVSFYNNEISEKSEIFDDQFSVERPDGSNFTLKIRSTKLEDSAMYFCASDRVYGYTFGSGTRLTVV.